Listed here are 19 T cell receptor beta chains from one sample, sequenced in a study of shared clonotypes between healthy human individuals. Some clones are missing from TCRdb's copy, which holds only in-frame ones; the method was immunoSEQ multiplex PCR. The table has some 2 million clones, around 96% seen once; the top ten hold more than 0.95%. CD45RO-negative cells were positively selected for CCR7, leaving out terminally differentiated effector memory CD45RA+ cells. Input material: naive CD8+ T cells sorted from blood. These receptors all come from a man between 18 and 35 years old in good health.

This clone appeared once. The chain uses TRBV28 and TRBJ2-5; the D gene is possibly TRBD2 (6 bases). The V end lost 8 bases, the J end lost 5 bases, and 15 bases lay between the germline ends. Germline V gene lookup returns CDR1 MDHEN and CDR2 SYDVKM. The CDR3 extends over 13 amino acids. The CDR3 reads CASGGSEYETQYF. CDR3 DNA sequence: TGTGCCAGCGGGGGGTCGGAGTATGAGACCCAGTACTTC.

This chain joins TRBV7-8 and TRBJ2-1, with 8 bases that match TRBD2. V trimming: 0 bases; J trimming: 4 bases; junction bases outside the gene matches: 11. CDR1 is SGHVS and CDR2 is FQNEAQ in the germline V gene. This CDR3 region has 18 residues. The CDR3 sequence is CASSLALGGAVRYNEQFF. The CDR3 DNA reads as TGTGCCAGCAGCTTAGCTCTCGGGGGGGCGGTCAGATACAATGAGCAGTTCTTC.

This clone appeared once. The J gene is TRBJ1-5, the V gene TRBV6-1, with TRBD1 identical over 7 bases. V gave up 3 bases and J gave up 7 bases; unmatched junction bases: 9. Germline V CDR1 and CDR2: MNHNS, SASEGT. This CDR3 comprises 15 residues. The DNA of the CDR3 is TGTGCCAGCAGTGAGTTTTTCCCGACAGGGCAGCCCCAGCATTTT. It is translated as CASSEFFPTGQPQHF.

The J gene is TRBJ1-3, the V gene TRBV7-6, with 7 bases lining up with TRBD1. With 0 bases clipped from V and 8 bases from J, the junction kept 4 bases outside the gene matches. The germline gives CDR1 SGHVS, CDR2 FNYEAQ. The CDR3 length is 14 residues. For the CDR3, the DNA is TGTGCCAGCAGCTTAGCAGGGGGCGCAGACACCATATATTTT. It is translated as CASSLAGGADTIYF.

The count of this clone is one. The chain uses TRBV10-3 and TRBJ1-2; no clear D gene. Germline lookup yields CDR1 ENHRY and CDR2 SYGVKD. CDR3 size: 14 residues. V was clipped by 3 bases and J by 5 bases, with 13 bases between them. CDR3 protein: CAISEGSPAYGYTF. CDR3 nucleotide sequence: TGTGCCATCAGTGAAGGTTCACCGGCTTATGGCTACACCTTC.

V gene TRBV4-1 combines with J gene TRBJ2-7; tentatively, D is TRBD1 or TRBD2 (6 bases each). Between the trimmed V and J ends, which lost 4 bases and 2 bases, there was a span of 15 bases. The CDR3 extends over 15 amino acids. Germline V lookup: CDR1 MGHRA, CDR2 YSYEKL. CDR3 residues: CASSLAGAGTYEQYF. The CDR3 bases are TGCGCCAGCAGCCTAGCAGGGGCGGGGACCTACGAGCAGTACTTC.

The chain joins TRBV7-8 to TRBJ1-2, with a possible D match to TRBD1 (5 bases). Trimming cost V 2 bases and J 7 bases, with 11 bases left between them. The length of the CDR3 is 13 residues. From germline, CDR1 is SGHVS and CDR2 FQNEAQ. In DNA, the CDR3 is TGTGCCAGCAGCTTATTGGCAGGGAGTGGCTACACCTTC. Its protein product is CASSLLAGSGYTF.

This sequence joins TRBV9 and TRBJ1-1; D may be TRBD1 (5 bases). The CDR3 extends over 14 amino acids. Trimming stripped 5 bases from V and 4 bases from J, with 15 bases between. The V gene's germline CDR1 is SGDLS and CDR2 YYNGEE. The CDR3 DNA reads as TGTGCCAGCAGTCTAGGGGCTTTAGCCACTGAAGCTTTCTTT. This gives the protein CASSLGALATEAFF.

The V gene is TRBV7-9, the J gene TRBJ1-5; TRBD1 might be the D (6 bases). The CDR3 contains 14 residues. Germline CDR1 is SEHNR and CDR2 is FQNEAQ (reference sequence). The ends were cut back, 0 bases at V and 6 bases at J, with 9 bases in the middle. The chain's CDR3 is CASSLAQGGQPQHF. The CDR3 DNA follows: TGTGCCAGCAGCTTAGCACAGGGTGGTCAGCCCCAGCATTTT.

The V gene is TRBV2, the J gene TRBJ2-3; 9 bases align to TRBD2. In germline, CDR1 is SNHLY, CDR2 FYNNEI. With V trimmed by 6 bases and J by 0 bases, 7 bases remained unmatched. The CDR3 runs 16 residues. The CDR3 here is CASRGPSGASTDTQYF. CDR3 nucleotide sequence: TGTGCCAGCAGAGGCCCTAGCGGGGCTAGCACAGATACGCAGTATTTT.

CDR3 residues: CSVPGQGLAEQYF. The CDR3 DNA sequence: TGCAGCGTCCCCGGACAGGGGTTAGCCGAGCAGTACTTC. This sequence joins TRBV29-1 and TRBJ2-7; the match to TRBD1 covers 9 bases. Germline V gives CDR1 SQVTM, CDR2 ANQGSEA. The V segment lost 6 bases and the J segment 6 bases; nucleotides outside the gene matches: 9. This CDR3 spans 13 amino acids.

The chain links TRBV6-5 to TRBJ1-6; D remains unclear. CDR1 and CDR2 from the germline V gene are MNHEY and SVGAGI. The V and J ends lost 5 bases and 11 bases respectively, with 10 bases between them. The CDR3 covers 12 residues. This CDR3 reads CASSPGIPPLHF. CDR3 in DNA: TGTGCCAGCAGTCCAGGAATACCACCCCTCCACTTT.

This clone has just one count. The V and J genes are TRBV13 and TRBJ1-1; no clear D. CDR1 and CDR2 (germline): PRHDT, FYEKMQ (reference sequence). V dropped 5 bases and J dropped 3 bases, with 10 bases sitting between them. CDR3 length: 13 residues. CDR3 nucleotide sequence: TGTGCCAGCAGCCCTTACAGATACACTGAAGCTTTCTTT. Amino acid sequence: CASSPYRYTEAFF.

The gene calls are TRBV29-1 and TRBJ2-6; TRBD1 matches 10 bases. The CDR3 has 17 residues. From germline, CDR1 is SQVTM and CDR2 ANQGSEA. The V and J ends lost 6 bases and 4 bases, in that order; junction bases with no gene match: 12. The CDR3 spells CSVDDTGTGVGANVLTF. The CDR3 DNA reads TGCAGCGTGGACGATACCGGGACAGGGGTCGGGGCCAACGTCCTGACTTTC.

This clone showed up just once. The rearrangement joins TRBV27 to TRBJ2-5; D might be TRBD1 or TRBD2, each matching 6 bases. Trimming pared 6 bases from V and 5 bases from J, leaving 19 bases between. Germline CDR1 and CDR2: MNHEY and SMNVEV (reference sequence). The CDR3 consists of 15 residues. The CDR3 DNA follows: TGTGCCAGCAGCCTAGGGGGGTTCGGGGCGGAGACCCAGTACTTC. Translating it yields CASSLGGFGAETQYF.

The rearrangement joins TRBV7-8 to TRBJ2-3; D assignment may be TRBD1 or TRBD2 (6 bases each). Per germline, CDR1 SGHVS and CDR2 FQNEAQ. V dropped 2 bases and J dropped 0 bases, with 24 bases sitting between them. The CDR3 covers 20 residues. CDR3 loop: CASSLYGWGAPAGSTDTQYF. The CDR3 bases are TGTGCCAGCAGCTTATACGGGTGGGGGGCCCCGGCGGGCAGCACAGATACGCAGTATTTT.

J is TRBJ2-5 and V is TRBV11-2; a possible D gene is TRBD1 (5 bases). V lost 4 bases to trimming and J lost 2 bases, with 14 bases between them. From germline, CDR1 is SGHAT and CDR2 FQNNGV. The CDR3 sequence is 15 residues long. CDR3 sequence reads: CASSSPSQGQETQYF. CDR3 nucleotides: TGTGCCAGCAGCTCCCCCTCGCAGGGACAAGAGACCCAGTACTTC.

The chain is built from TRBV27 and TRBJ1-5; TRBD1 might be the D (6 bases). The germline V gene encodes CDR1 MNHEY and CDR2 SMNVEV (reference sequence). There are 16 residues in the CDR3. V lost 5 bases and J lost 1, with 15 bases in between. In nucleotides, the CDR3 is TGTGCCAGCAGTAACTCCAGGGGCGACAGCAATCAGCCCCAGCATTTT. It yields the protein CASSNSRGDSNQPQHF.

The V gene is TRBV2, the J gene TRBJ2-7, with 13 bases lining up with TRBD2. This CDR3 comprises 19 residues. CDR1 is SNHLY, CDR2 FYNNEI, per germline. The V segment lost 4 bases and the J segment 2 bases; nucleotides outside the gene matches: 14. The DNA of the CDR3 is TGTGCCAGCAGTGCCCCCGGGACTAGCGGGGCCCTAAGGGCCTACGAGCAGTACTTC. It translates to CASSAPGTSGALRAYEQYF. The full variable domain, rest sourced from reference TRBV2 and TRBJ2-7, is EPEVTQTPSHQVTQMGQEVILRCVPISNHLYFYWYRQILGQKVEFLVSFYNNEISEKSEIFDDQFSVERPDGSNFTLKIRSTKLEDSAMYFCASSAPGTSGALRAYEQYFGPGTRLTVT.